This TCR beta chain was sequenced during a study of T cells after yellow fever vaccination. The sample holds a few counts of this clonotype. TCRdb re-analysed the 5' RACE reads in MiXCR, keeping a single row per CDR3 protein. The sample lists fewer than 500,000 distinct CDR3 sequences; around 20% were seen once. V was shortened by 5 bases and J by 0 bases, with 14 bases between the two germline ends. The germline V gene has CDR1 MNHEY and CDR2 SMNVEV (reference sequence). This CDR3 region has 17 residues. The receptor was derived from a young man who received the YFV17D yellow fever vaccine. Specimen: PBMCs, collected before the yellow fever booster vaccination. This chain links TRBV27 with TRBJ1-6, with D hard to call. The chain's CDR3 is CASSRLSLSSYNSPLHF. The CDR3 DNA sequence: TGTGCCAGCAGTCGACTCAGCCTGAGCTCCTATAATTCACCCCTCCACTTT.